The present T cell receptor beta chain was sequenced within a study of T-cell reconstitution after alpha-beta-depleted transplantation in children. This clonotype was recorded many times. TCRbeta library construction was performed incorporating unique molecular identifiers. TCRdb called the PCR reads again in MiXCR, with one record for every CDR3 protein. The profile shows 60,000 to 80,000 distinct CDR3 sequences, roughly 6.6% of them singletons. Material: PBMCs from the stem cell graft donor, obtained from the stem cell graft. This clonotype was sampled from a human donor who donated a stem cell graft to a child with acute lymphoblastic leukemia.

The CDR3 here is CASSASRGRTNSYTEAFF. CDR3 DNA: TGTGCCAGCAGCGCCTCGCGAGGTCGAACCAATTCTTACACTGAAGCTTTCTTT. V usage is TRBV9 and J usage is TRBJ1-1; D remains ambiguous. Germline assignment: CDR1 SGDLS and CDR2 YYNGEE. This CDR3 spans 18 amino acids. V was pared by 3 bases and J by 3 bases, with 24 bases between.